The TCR beta chain under discussion was sequenced for a study of OX40 agonist ivuxolimab in advanced cancers. Overall study context: In this trial design, patients received ivuxolimab intravenously at 0.01 to 10 mg/kg every 2 weeks. Two cutaneous melanoma patients and one hepatocellular carcinoma patient, three in all, had partial responses.

Findings and limits, study-wide: The expanded peripheral T cells' antigen specificity was not determined.

Germline V gives CDR1 MNHNY, CDR2 SVGAGI (reference sequence). The length of the CDR3 is 15 residues. Losses at the gene ends were 5 bases for V and 4 bases for J; bases not matched to a gene: 8. The assay was immunoSEQ multiplex PCR, and TCRdb's table has in-frame clones only and misses some. The table includes 35,000 to 45,000 clones, around 93% detected once. As concerns this clone: Antigen specificity is unknown.

Sequenced material: CD4+ or CD8+ T cells sorted from blood, taken in a trial of the OX40 agonist ivuxolimab. The sequence derives from an adult with an advanced solid tumor such as melanoma, head and neck, liver or kidney cancer. The chain has TRBV6-6 and TRBJ2-5, with 9 nucleotides matching TRBD1. CDR3 amino acids: CASSPGQGFRETQYF. The CDR3 coding sequence is TGTGCCAGCAGTCCCGGACAGGGGTTTCGAGAGACCCAGTACTTC.